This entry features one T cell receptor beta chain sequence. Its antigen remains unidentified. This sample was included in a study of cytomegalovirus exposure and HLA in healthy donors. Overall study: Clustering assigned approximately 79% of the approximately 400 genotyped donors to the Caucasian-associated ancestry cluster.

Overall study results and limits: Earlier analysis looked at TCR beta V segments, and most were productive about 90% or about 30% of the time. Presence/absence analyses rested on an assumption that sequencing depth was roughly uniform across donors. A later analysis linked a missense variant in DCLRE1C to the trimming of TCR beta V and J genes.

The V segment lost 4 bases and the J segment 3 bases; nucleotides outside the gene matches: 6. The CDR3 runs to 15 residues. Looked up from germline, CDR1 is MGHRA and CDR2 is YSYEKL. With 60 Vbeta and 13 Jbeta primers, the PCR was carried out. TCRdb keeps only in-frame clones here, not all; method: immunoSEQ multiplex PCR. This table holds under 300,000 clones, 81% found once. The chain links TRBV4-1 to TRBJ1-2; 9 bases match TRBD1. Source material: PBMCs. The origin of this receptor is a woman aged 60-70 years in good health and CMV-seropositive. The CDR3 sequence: CASSLYRGQDYGYTF. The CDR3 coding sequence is TGCGCCAGCAGCCTCTACAGGGGGCAGGACTATGGCTACACCTTC.